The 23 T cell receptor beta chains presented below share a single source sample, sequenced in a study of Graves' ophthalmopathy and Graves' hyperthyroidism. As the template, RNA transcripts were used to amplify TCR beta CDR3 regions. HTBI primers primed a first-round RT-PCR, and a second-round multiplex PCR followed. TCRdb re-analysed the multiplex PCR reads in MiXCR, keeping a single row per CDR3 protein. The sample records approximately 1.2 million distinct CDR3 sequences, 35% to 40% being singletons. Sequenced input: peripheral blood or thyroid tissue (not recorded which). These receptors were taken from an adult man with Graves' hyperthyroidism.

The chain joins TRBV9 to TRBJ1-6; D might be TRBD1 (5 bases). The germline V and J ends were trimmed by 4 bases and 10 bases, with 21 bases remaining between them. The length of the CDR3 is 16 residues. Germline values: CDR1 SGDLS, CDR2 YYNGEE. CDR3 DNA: TGTGCCAGCAGCCCCCGGGGCAGCCAGGGAGGATCACCCCTCCACTTT. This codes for CASSPRGSQGGSPLHF. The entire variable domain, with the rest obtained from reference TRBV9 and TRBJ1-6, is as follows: DSGVTQTPKHLITATGQRVTLRCSPRSGDLSVYWYQQSLDQGLQFLIQYYNGEERAKGNILERFSAQQFPDLHSELNLSSLELGDSALYFCASSPRGSQGGSPLHFGNGTRLTVT.

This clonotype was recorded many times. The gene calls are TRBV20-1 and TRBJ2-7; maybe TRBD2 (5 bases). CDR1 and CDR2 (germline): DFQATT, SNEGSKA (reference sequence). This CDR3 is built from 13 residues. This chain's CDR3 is CSEIASLSYEQYF. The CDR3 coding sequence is TGCAGCGAAATAGCGAGCCTGTCCTACGAGCAGTACTTC.

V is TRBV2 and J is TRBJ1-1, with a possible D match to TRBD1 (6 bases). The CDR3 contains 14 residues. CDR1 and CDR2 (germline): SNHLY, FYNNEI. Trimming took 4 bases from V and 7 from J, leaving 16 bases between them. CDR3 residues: CASSGQGQGFEAFF. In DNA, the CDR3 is TGTGCCAGCAGTGGTCAGGGGCAGGGTTTTGAAGCTTTCTTT.

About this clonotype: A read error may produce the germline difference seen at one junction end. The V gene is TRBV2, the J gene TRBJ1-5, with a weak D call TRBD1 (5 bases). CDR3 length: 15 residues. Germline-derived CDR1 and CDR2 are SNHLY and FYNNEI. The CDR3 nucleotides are TGCGCCAGCAGCCAAGGGGAGGGTCTCTGGGGATTTCAGCATTTT. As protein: CASSQGEGLWGFQHF.

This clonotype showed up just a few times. For the CDR3, the DNA is TGTGCCAGTGGAGGGCAATACGAGCAGTACTTC. This gives the protein CASGGQYEQYF. The rearrangement links TRBV12-3 or TRBV12-4 to TRBJ2-7; the D gene is possibly TRBD2 (6 bases). V was trimmed by 9 bases and J by 4 bases, leaving 10 bases between them. This CDR3 is 11 amino acids long.

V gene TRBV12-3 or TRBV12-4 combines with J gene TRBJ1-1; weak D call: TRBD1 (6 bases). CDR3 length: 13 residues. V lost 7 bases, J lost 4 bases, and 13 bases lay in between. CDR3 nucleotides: TGTGCCAGCACCCAGGGGCCCCTCACTGAAGCTTTCTTT. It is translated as CASTQGPLTEAFF.

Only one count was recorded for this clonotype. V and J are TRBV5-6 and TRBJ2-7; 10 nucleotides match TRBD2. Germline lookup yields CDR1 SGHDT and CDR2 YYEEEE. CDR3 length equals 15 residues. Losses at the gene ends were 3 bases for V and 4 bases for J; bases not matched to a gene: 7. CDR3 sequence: CASSYRAGGGYEQYF. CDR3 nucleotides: TGTGCCAGCAGCTATAGAGCGGGGGGGGGGTACGAGCAGTACTTC.

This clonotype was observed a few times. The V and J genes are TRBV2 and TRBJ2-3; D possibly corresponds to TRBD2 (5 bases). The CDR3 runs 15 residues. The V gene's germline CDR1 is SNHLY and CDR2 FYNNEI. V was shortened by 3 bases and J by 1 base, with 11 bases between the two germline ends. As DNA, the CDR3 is TGTGCCAGCAGTGAGCGGGCTACCGGCACAGATACGCAGTATTTT. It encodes CASSERATGTDTQYF.

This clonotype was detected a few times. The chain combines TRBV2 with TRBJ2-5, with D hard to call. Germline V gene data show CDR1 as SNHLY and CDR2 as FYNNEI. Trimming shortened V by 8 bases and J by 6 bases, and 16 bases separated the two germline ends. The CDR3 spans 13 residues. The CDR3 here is CASATDGKQTQYF. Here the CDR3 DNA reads TGTGCCAGCGCAACGGACGGAAAACAGACCCAGTACTTC.

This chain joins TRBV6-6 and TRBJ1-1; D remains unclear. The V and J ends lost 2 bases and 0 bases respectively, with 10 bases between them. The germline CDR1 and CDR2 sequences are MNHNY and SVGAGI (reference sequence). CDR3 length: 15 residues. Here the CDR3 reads CASSYHGVVNTEAFF. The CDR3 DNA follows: TGTGCCAGCAGTTACCATGGGGTTGTGAACACTGAAGCTTTCTTT.

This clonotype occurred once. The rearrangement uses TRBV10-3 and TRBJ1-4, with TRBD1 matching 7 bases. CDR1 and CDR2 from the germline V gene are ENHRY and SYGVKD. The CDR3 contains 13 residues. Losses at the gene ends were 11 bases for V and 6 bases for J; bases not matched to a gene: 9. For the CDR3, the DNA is TGTGCCGCTGGTGGGACAGCTGATGAAAAACTGTTTTTT. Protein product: CAAGGTADEKLFF.

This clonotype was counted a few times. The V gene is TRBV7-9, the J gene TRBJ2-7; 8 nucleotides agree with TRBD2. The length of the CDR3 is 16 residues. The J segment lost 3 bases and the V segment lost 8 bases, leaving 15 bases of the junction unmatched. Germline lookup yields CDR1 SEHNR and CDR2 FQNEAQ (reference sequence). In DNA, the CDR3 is TGTGCCAGCCGACACTCCACTAGCGGAATAGTCTACGAGCAGTACTTC. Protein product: CASRHSTSGIVYEQYF.

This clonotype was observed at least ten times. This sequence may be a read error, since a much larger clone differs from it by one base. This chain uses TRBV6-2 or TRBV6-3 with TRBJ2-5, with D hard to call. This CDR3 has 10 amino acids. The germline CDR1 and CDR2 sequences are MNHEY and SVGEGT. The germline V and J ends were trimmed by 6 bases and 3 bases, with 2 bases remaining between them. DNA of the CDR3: TGTGCCAGCAGGAAAGAGACCCAGTACTTC. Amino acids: CASRKETQYF.

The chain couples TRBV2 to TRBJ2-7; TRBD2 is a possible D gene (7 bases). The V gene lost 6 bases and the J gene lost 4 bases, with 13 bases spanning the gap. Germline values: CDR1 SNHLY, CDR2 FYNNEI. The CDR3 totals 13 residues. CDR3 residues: CASREGGGYEQYF. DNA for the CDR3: TGTGCCAGCAGGGAGGGGGGGGGGTACGAGCAGTACTTC.

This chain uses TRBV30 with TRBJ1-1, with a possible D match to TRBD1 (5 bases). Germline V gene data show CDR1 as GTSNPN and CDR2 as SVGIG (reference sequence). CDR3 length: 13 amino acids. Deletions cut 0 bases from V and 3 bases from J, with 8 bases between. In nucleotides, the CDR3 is TGTGCCTGGAGTGTACGGGGGGACACTGAAGCTTTCTTT. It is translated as CAWSVRGDTEAFF.

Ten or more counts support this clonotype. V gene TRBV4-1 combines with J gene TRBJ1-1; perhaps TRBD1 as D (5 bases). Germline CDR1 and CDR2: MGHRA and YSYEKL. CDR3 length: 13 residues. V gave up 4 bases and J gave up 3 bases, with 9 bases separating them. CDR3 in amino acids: CASSRGIDTEAFF. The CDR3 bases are TGCGCCAGCAGCCGGGGCATCGACACTGAAGCTTTCTTT.

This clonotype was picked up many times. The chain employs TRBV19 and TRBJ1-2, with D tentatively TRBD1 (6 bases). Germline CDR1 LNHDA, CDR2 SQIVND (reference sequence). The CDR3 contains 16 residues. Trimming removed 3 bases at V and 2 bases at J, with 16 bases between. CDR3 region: CASSILRDTSNYGYTF. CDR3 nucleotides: TGTGCCAGTAGTATTCTGAGGGACACATCCAACTATGGCTACACCTTC.

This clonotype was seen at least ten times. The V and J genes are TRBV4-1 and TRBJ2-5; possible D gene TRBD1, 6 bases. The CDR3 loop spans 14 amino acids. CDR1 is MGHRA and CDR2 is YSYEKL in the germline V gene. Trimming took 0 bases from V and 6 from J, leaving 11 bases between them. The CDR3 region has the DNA TGCGCCAGCAGCCAAGAGGACAGTCGGAAGACCCAGTACTTC. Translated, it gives CASSQEDSRKTQYF.

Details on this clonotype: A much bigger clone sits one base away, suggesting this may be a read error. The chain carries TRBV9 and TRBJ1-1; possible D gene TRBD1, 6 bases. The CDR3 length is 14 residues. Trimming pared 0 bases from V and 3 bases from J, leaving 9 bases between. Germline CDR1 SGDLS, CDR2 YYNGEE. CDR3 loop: CASSVVDSHTEAFF. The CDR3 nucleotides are TGTGCCAGCAGCGTAGTGGACAGTCACACTGAAGCTTTCTTT.

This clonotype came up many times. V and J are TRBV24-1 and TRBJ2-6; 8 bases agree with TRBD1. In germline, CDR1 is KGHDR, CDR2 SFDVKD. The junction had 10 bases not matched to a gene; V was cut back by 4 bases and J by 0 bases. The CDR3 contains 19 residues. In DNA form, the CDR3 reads TGTGCCACCAGTGAATCCACAGGGGGTGCGTTCTCTGGGGCCAACGTCCTGACTTTC. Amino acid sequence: CATSESTGGAFSGANVLTF.

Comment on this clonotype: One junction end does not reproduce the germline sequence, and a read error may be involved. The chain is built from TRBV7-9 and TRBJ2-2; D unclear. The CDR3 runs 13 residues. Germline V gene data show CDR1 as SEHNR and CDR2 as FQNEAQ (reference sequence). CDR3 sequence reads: CAGSLTNTGELFF. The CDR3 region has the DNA TGCGCCGGCAGCCTTACGAACACCGGGGAGCTGTTTTTT.

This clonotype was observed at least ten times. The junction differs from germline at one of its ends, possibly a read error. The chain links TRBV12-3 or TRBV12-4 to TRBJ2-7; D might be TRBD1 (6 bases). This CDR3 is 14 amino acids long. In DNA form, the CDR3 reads TGTGCCAGCAGTCTAGCCCGACAGGCCTACGAGCAGTACTTC. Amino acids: CASSLARQAYEQYF.

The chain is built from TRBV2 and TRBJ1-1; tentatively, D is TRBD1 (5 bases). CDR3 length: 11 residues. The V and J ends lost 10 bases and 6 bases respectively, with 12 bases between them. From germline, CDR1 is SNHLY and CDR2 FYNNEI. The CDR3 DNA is TGTGCCAACCCTGGGGCCGCTGAAGCTTTCTTT. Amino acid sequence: CANPGAAEAFF.